This is a list of T cell receptor beta chains from one sample in a study of cytomegalovirus exposure and HLA in healthy donors. Only in-frame clones appear in the TCRdb table, and some are missing; sequencing was by immunoSEQ multiplex PCR. The sample lists about 110,000 clones; 74% were seen once. Sequencing was carried out using PBMCs. These receptor sequences come from a woman aged 40 to 49 in good health and CMV-seropositive. CDR3s include the opening cysteine and the closing phenylalanine or tryptophan. Fields, in order: J gene, D gene, clone size, V gene, CDR3 DNA, CDR3 protein. The D gene is left open where the match is weak. Part of the rows lack a size; the others show once, few, many or a class for expanded clones.

>TRBJ2-3|NA|once|TRBV6-5
TGTGCCAGCGTCTCCCCCGGGTTAGATACGCAGTATTTT
CASVSPGLDTQYF
>TRBJ1-2|TRBD1|NA|TRBV5-6
TGTGCCAGCAGCGCCGGGACAGGGGCACACTTC
CASSAGTGAHF
>TRBJ2-7|TRBD2|NA|TRBV4-3
TGCGCCAGCAGCCGTCGGACTAGCGGGGGGCACAAAGACCCCTCCTACGAGCAGTACTTC
CASSRRTSGGHKDPSYEQYF
>TRBJ2-2|TRBD2|NA|TRBV7-2
TGTGCCAGCAGCTTAGCCGCGGGAGGAACCTGGGAGCTGTTTTTT
CASSLAAGGTWELFF
>TRBJ2-3|NA|NA|TRBV19
TGTGCCAGTAGGTCGGGGATTGCTAGCACAGATACGCAGTATTTT
CASRSGIASTDTQYF
>TRBJ2-2|NA|NA|TRBV7-3
TGTGCCAGCAGCTTAGGGGCAGGATTCTACACCGGGGAGCTGTTTTTT
CASSLGAGFYTGELFF
>TRBJ2-7|TRBD2|few|TRBV2
TGTGCCAGCATTGCGGGAGCTTACGAGCAGTACTTC
CASIAGAYEQYF
>TRBJ2-1|NA|NA|TRBV5-4
TGTGCCAGCAGCTTGTCGGGGGGCGGCGACGAGCAGTTCTTC
CASSLSGGGDEQFF
>TRBJ2-7|TRBD1|NA|TRBV7-9
TGTGCTAGCAGCTTAAGGGCGGGACAGGGAAACGAGCAGTACTTC
CASSLRAGQGNEQYF
>TRBJ2-7|TRBD2|NA|TRBV6-5
TGTGCCAGCAGTTTCTCTAGCGGGGGGGCGTTCTACGAGCAGTACTTC
CASSFSSGGAFYEQYF
>TRBJ2-2|TRBD2|NA|TRBV7-9
TGTGCCAGCAGCAAAAGCGGGGGGGCCCCCACCGGGGAGCTGTTTTTT
CASSKSGGAPTGELFF
>TRBJ2-1|TRBD2|NA|TRBV6-6
TGTGCCAGCAGCTCCGGACTAGCGGGAGTCGATGAGCAGTTCTTC
CASSSGLAGVDEQFF
>TRBJ2-7|TRBD2|once|TRBV30
TGTGCCTGGAGACGAGGACTAGCGGGCTCCTACGAGCAGTACTTC
CAWRRGLAGSYEQYF
>TRBJ1-2|NA|NA|TRBV7-9
TGTTCCAGCAGCTTAGACAACGACTATGGCTACACCTTC
CSSSLDNDYGYTF
>TRBJ1-6|TRBD1|NA|TRBV27
TGTGCCAGCAGGCTGGGACAGGCCCTCGGACTCCACTTT
CASRLGQALGLHF
>TRBJ1-5|NA|NA|TRBV4-2
TGTGCCAGCAGCCAAGATATCTATAGCAATCAGCCCCAGCATTTT
CASSQDIYSNQPQHF
>TRBJ2-3|NA|few|TRBV9
TGTGCCAGCAGCAACGTAGCGGCTAGCACAGATACGCAGTATTTT
CASSNVAASTDTQYF
>TRBJ2-1|TRBD1|once|TRBV7-6
TGTGCCAGCAGCTTTGAGGACCGGGACAGGGGAGACAATGAGCAGTTCTTC
CASSFEDRDRGDNEQFF
>TRBJ2-1|TRBD2|NA|TRBV18
TGTGCCAGCTTATCCAGCGGGAGGGCCTACAATGAGCAGTTCTTC
CASLSSGRAYNEQFF
>TRBJ2-3|TRBD2|NA|TRBV5-4
TGTGCCAGCAGCTTGGAACTAGCGGGTGGGACGCAGTATTTT
CASSLELAGGTQYF
>TRBJ2-3|NA|NA|TRBV7-2
TGTGCCAGCAGCTACTACACAGATACGCAGTATTTT
CASSYYTDTQYF
>TRBJ2-7|NA|NA|TRBV5-4
TGTGCCAGCAGCCCCGGGGGGCGCGAGCAGTACTTC
CASSPGGREQYF
>TRBJ2-3|TRBD2|NA|TRBV11-3
TGTGCCAGCAGCCCGGGACTAGCCAGGGCAGATACGCAGTATTTT
CASSPGLARADTQYF